This T cell receptor (beta chain) was documented in a study of cytomegalovirus exposure and HLA in healthy donors. Findings and limits, study-wide: One variant, a missense change in DCLRE1C, was linked in a later analysis to TCR beta V- and J-gene trimming.

Trimming pared 4 bases from V and 11 bases from J, leaving 15 bases between. The CDR3 loop spans 13 amino acids. Germline V gene data show CDR1 as LNHNV and CDR2 as YYDKDF (reference sequence). The PCR used 60 Vbeta and 13 Jbeta primers. The repertoire was sequenced with immunoSEQ multiplex PCR; TCRdb's copy has only in-frame clones and lacks some. The sample has 150,000 to 200,000 clones, around 80% seen once. A note on this clone: Its antigen is undetermined.

Sequenced sample: PBMCs. The sequence derives from a woman between 45 and 65 years old in good health and CMV-seropositive. This sequence joins TRBV15 and TRBJ2-1; possibly TRBD2 for D (6 bases). The CDR3 DNA reads as TGTGCCACCAGCACCCGGACGGGAGAGAAGCAGTTCTTC. Translation gives CATSTRTGEKQFF. The full variable domain, completed using reference TRBV15 and TRBJ2-1, is DAMVIQNPRYQVTQFGKPVTLSCSQTLNHNVMYWYQQKSSQAPKLLFHYYDKDFNNEADTPDNFQSRRPNTSFCFLDIRSPGLGDTAMYLCATSTRTGEKQFFGPGTRLTVL.